This passage covers 32 T cell receptor beta chains from one sample sequenced in a study of CD8+CD57+ T cells in acquired aplastic anemia. TCR beta VDJ and CDR3 profiles were obtained from a genomic DNA template. Each CDR3 protein gets one entry after TCRdb re-called the reads with MiXCR. The data show around 200,000 distinct CDR3 sequences, 61% seen once. The sample consisted of sorted CD4+, CD8+, or CD8+CD57+ T cells (not recorded which) from PBMCs. Receptor source: a human donor in good health.

This clonotype was seen repeatedly, ten times or more. This chain connects TRBV20-1 to TRBJ1-1; maybe TRBD1 (5 bases). The germline CDR1 and CDR2 sequences are DFQATT and SNEGSKA (reference sequence). V lost 0 bases and J 0 bases, leaving 11 bases between the germline ends. The CDR3 has 15 residues. CDR3 residues: CSARDLDSMNTEAFF. CDR3 DNA sequence: TGCAGTGCTAGAGATCTCGACAGCATGAACACTGAAGCTTTCTTT.

In this sample, this clonotype turned up once. J is TRBJ1-4 and V is TRBV20-1; 7 bases align to TRBD1. This CDR3 comprises 15 residues. V shed 6 bases and J 2 bases; nucleotides not matched to a gene: 9. In germline, CDR1 is DFQATT, CDR2 SNEGSKA (reference sequence). The CDR3 coding sequence is TGCAGTGCGAGGGCTCGACAGGGTACTAATGAAAAACTGTTTTTT. This codes for CSARARQGTNEKLFF.

The chain couples TRBV7-8 to TRBJ1-1; TRBD1 might be the D (5 bases). This CDR3 spans 15 amino acids. The V and J ends lost 5 bases and 5 bases respectively, with 18 bases between them. The V gene's germline CDR1 is SGHVS and CDR2 FQNEAQ. The CDR3 region is CASSAEAGTGTEAFF. Written as DNA, the CDR3 is TGTGCCAGCAGCGCAGAGGCAGGGACTGGGACTGAAGCTTTCTTT.

The V gene is TRBV15, the J gene TRBJ2-7; D ambiguous. Germline CDR1 LNHNV, CDR2 YYDKDF (reference sequence). The CDR3 totals 12 residues. Trimming took off 0 bases at V and 4 bases at J, with 4 bases between the two ends. CDR3 in DNA: TGTGCCACCAGCAGAGATAGGTACGAGCAGTACTTC. Protein: CATSRDRYEQYF.

This clonotype came up many times. The V call is TRBV5-1, the J call TRBJ1-5; possibly TRBD1 for D (6 bases). The germline V gene has CDR1 SGHRS and CDR2 YFSETQ. There are 13 residues in the CDR3. Between the trimmed V and J ends, which lost 3 bases and 8 bases, there was a span of 12 bases. CDR3 in DNA: TGCGCCAGCAGCTCGGGGGGGGGCGAGCCCCAGCATTTT. It specifies CASSSGGGEPQHF.

This clonotype occurred many times. The chain links TRBV6-2 or TRBV6-3 to TRBJ2-7, with 9 bases matching TRBD2. The trim removed 4 bases at V and 2 bases at J, leaving 6 bases unmatched. The germline V gene encodes CDR1 MNHEY and CDR2 SVGEGT. The CDR3 is 15 amino acids. The CDR3 region has the DNA TGTGCCAGCAGTTCCACTAGCGGGCTCCCCTACGAGCAGTACTTC. Its translation: CASSSTSGLPYEQYF.

In its sample, this clonotype was seen a few times. The rearrangement joins TRBV18 to TRBJ2-1; D is perhaps TRBD1 (6 bases). Germline V CDR1 and CDR2: KGHSH, LQKENI. V lost 4 bases and J 7 bases, leaving 11 bases between the germline ends. The CDR3 spans 13 residues. The DNA of the CDR3 is TGTGCCAGCTCACTTGCCAGGGGAAATGAGCAGTTCTTC. This codes for CASSLARGNEQFF.

J is TRBJ2-7 and V is TRBV7-3; TRBD1 matches 9 bases. Germline CDR1 is SGHTA and CDR2 is FQGTGA. V lost 4 bases and J lost 1; bases outside the gene matches: 8. The CDR3 totals 16 residues. The CDR3 sequence: CASSSPRDRVSYEQYF. CDR3 in DNA: TGTGCCAGCAGCTCCCCCCGGGACAGGGTTTCCTACGAGCAGTACTTC.

The V and J genes are TRBV2 and TRBJ2-1, with D possibly being TRBD1 (6 bases). The V end lost 4 bases, the J end lost 2 bases, and 12 bases lay between the germline ends. Germline loops: CDR1 SNHLY, CDR2 FYNNEI. The CDR3 is made up of 15 amino acids. The CDR3 nucleotides are TGTGCCAGCAGTGGAGACAGGCAAACCTACAATGAGCAGTTCTTC. Its translation: CASSGDRQTYNEQFF. Full variable domain (remainder filled in from reference TRBV2 and TRBJ2-1): EPEVTQTPSHQVTQMGQEVILRCVPISNHLYFYWYRQILGQKVEFLVSFYNNEISEKSEIFDDQFSVERPDGSNFTLKIRSTKLEDSAMYFCASSGDRQTYNEQFFGPGTRLTVL.

V usage is TRBV25-1 and J usage is TRBJ1-1; D perhaps matches TRBD1 (5 bases). The CDR3 spans 14 residues. Germline V lookup: CDR1 MGHDK, CDR2 SYGVNS. V was clipped by 9 bases and J by 5 bases, with 19 bases between them. DNA for the CDR3: TGTGCCAGTCAGGAGGGGTCCGCAGGAACTGAAGCTTTCTTT. Translated: CASQEGSAGTEAFF.

The chain is built from TRBV6-4 and TRBJ2-2; 10 positions agree with TRBD2. J was trimmed by 2 bases and V by 6 bases; bases with no gene match: 12. Germline CDR1 and CDR2: MRHNA and SNTAGT. This CDR3 spans 18 amino acids. The CDR3 region is CASSQAGLAGGNTGELFF. The CDR3 DNA is TGTGCCAGCAGCCAAGCCGGATTAGCGGGGGGCAACACCGGGGAGCTGTTTTTT.

V and J are TRBV19 and TRBJ2-1, with 7 bases lining up with TRBD2. V shed 0 bases, J shed 14 bases, and the junction held 7 bases outside the gene matches. The CDR3 loop spans 13 amino acids. Germline CDR1 is LNHDA and CDR2 is SQIVND (reference sequence). CDR3 DNA: TGTGCCAGTAGTATAGACGGGACTATTTTAAAGTTCTTC. Translating gives CASSIDGTILKFF.

Ten or more counts support this clonotype. The gene calls are TRBV2 and TRBJ2-2; no clear D. The CDR3 has 11 amino acids. Germline V gene data show CDR1 as SNHLY and CDR2 as FYNNEI. V gave up 7 bases and J gave up 0 bases, with 0 bases separating them. The CDR3 DNA follows: TGTGCCAGCACGAACACCGGGGAGCTGTTTTTT. Protein sequence: CASTNTGELFF.

CDR3 protein: CSVDPGWYNEQFF. CDR3 sequence (DNA): TGCAGCGTTGACCCGGGCTGGTACAATGAGCAGTTCTTC. This sequence joins TRBV29-1 and TRBJ2-1; D unresolved. This CDR3 contains 13 residues. The germline gives CDR1 SQVTM, CDR2 ANQGSEA. Between the trimmed V and J ends, which lost 3 bases and 4 bases, there was a span of 10 bases.

The rearrangement uses TRBV10-1 and TRBJ2-1; D is perhaps TRBD1 or TRBD2 (7 bases each). The CDR3 consists of 14 residues. Germline values: CDR1 WNHNN, CDR2 SYGVQD (reference sequence). The V end was cut by 4 bases, the J end by 6 bases, with 13 bases between. The chain's CDR3 is CASSVERDSNEQFF. The CDR3 DNA reads as TGCGCCAGCAGTGTGGAGCGGGACAGCAATGAGCAGTTCTTC.

This clonotype was observed a few times. The CDR3 DNA is TGTGCCACCAGTCCGGGACTAGCTGAGACTGGGACGCAGTATTTT. Amino acids: CATSPGLAETGTQYF. The chain has TRBV24-1 and TRBJ2-3; 9 positions match TRBD2. This CDR3 contains 15 residues. CDR1 and CDR2 from the germline V gene are KGHDR and SFDVKD. V shed 6 bases and J 9 bases; nucleotides not matched to a gene: 12.

This clonotype turned up a few times. The chain couples TRBV19 to TRBJ1-2; D gene uncertain. This CDR3 has 13 residues. Per the germline V gene, CDR1 is LNHDA and CDR2 is SQIVND (reference sequence). With 2 bases removed from V and 0 bases from J, the gap between germline ends came to 4 bases. The chain's CDR3 is CASSISTNYGYTF. The CDR3 bases are TGTGCCAGTAGTATAAGTACTAACTATGGCTACACCTTC.

In this sample, this clonotype turned up once. V is TRBV29-1 and J is TRBJ2-3; the match to TRBD2 covers 9 bases. Looked up from germline, CDR1 is SQVTM and CDR2 is ANQGSEA. The CDR3 is made up of 14 amino acids. J gave up 0 bases and V 5 bases, and 3 bases lay outside the gene matches. CDR3 nucleotide sequence: TGCAGCGTTAGCAGCGGGGGGAGCACAGATACGCAGTATTTT. Amino acid sequence: CSVSSGGSTDTQYF.

The CDR3 spells CASSTHTGVPYGETQYF. The CDR3 coding sequence is TGTGCCAGCAGCACCCACACTGGGGTCCCTTATGGAGAGACCCAGTACTTC. This chain connects TRBV9 to TRBJ2-5; D remains ambiguous. V lost 4 bases and J 4 bases, leaving 23 bases between the germline ends. This CDR3 contains 17 residues. CDR1 and CDR2 from the germline V gene are SGDLS and YYNGEE.

The chain couples TRBV4-1 to TRBJ2-7; no firm D call. The CDR3 is made up of 14 amino acids. In germline, CDR1 is MGHRA, CDR2 YSYEKL. V shed 0 bases and J shed 2 bases, with 8 bases lying between them. This chain's CDR3 is CASSQDYLTYEQYF. The CDR3 DNA reads TGCGCCAGCAGCCAAGATTACCTCACCTACGAGCAGTACTTC.

V is TRBV2 and J is TRBJ1-1; no clear D gene. In germline, CDR1 is SNHLY, CDR2 FYNNEI. The V end lost 5 bases, the J end lost 0 bases, and 10 bases lay between the germline ends. This CDR3 region has 14 residues. This chain's CDR3 is CASSRGLMNTEAFF. The CDR3 region has the DNA TGTGCCAGCAGTCGCGGGTTAATGAACACTGAAGCTTTCTTT.

The V gene is TRBV29-1, the J gene TRBJ2-1; perhaps D is TRBD1 or TRBD2 (5 bases each). Trimming left V 1 base short and J 4 bases short, with 8 bases between. The CDR3 has 13 residues. Germline V CDR1 and CDR2: SQVTM, ANQGSEA. CDR3 bases: TGCAGCGTTGAAGGAGGGGATTACAATGAGCAGTTCTTC. Translated, it gives CSVEGGDYNEQFF.

The chain combines TRBV15 with TRBJ2-1; the D gene could be TRBD1 or TRBD2 (6 bases each). The V gene's germline CDR1 is LNHNV and CDR2 YYDKDF (reference sequence). This CDR3 is built from 15 residues. V shed 0 bases and J shed 4 bases, with 10 bases lying between them. CDR3 DNA: TGTGCCACCAGCAGAGACGGGGGCGCTTACAATGAGCAGTTCTTC. Translated, it gives CATSRDGGAYNEQFF.

The rearrangement joins TRBV10-3 to TRBJ2-5, with 7 bases matching TRBD2. J was trimmed by 4 bases and V by 1 base; bases with no gene match: 6. The V gene's germline CDR1 is ENHRY and CDR2 SYGVKD. The CDR3 is 15 amino acids. The CDR3 here is CAISELGGSPETQYF. The CDR3 region has the DNA TGTGCCATCAGTGAGTTGGGCGGGAGCCCAGAGACCCAGTACTTC.

The V call is TRBV10-1, the J call TRBJ2-3, with a possible D match to TRBD2 (6 bases). This CDR3 region has 15 residues. The V end lost 4 bases, the J end lost 4 bases, and 15 bases lay between the germline ends. The germline gives CDR1 WNHNN, CDR2 SYGVQD (reference sequence). For the CDR3, the DNA is TGCGCCAGCAGTGCCGTTTCGGGAGCGCCAGATACGCAGTATTTT. It encodes CASSAVSGAPDTQYF.

This clonotype has a count of ten or more. The genes are TRBV4-1 and TRBJ2-7, with TRBD2 matching 10 bases. Germline lookup yields CDR1 MGHRA and CDR2 YSYEKL. Losses at the gene ends were 0 bases for V and 1 base for J; bases not matched to a gene: 3. The CDR3 length is 16 residues. The CDR3 sequence: CASSQDPSGSSYEQYF. The CDR3 region has the DNA TGCGCCAGCAGCCAAGACCCTAGCGGGAGTTCCTACGAGCAGTACTTC.

J is TRBJ2-5 and V is TRBV5-4; a weak D match, TRBD2 (5 bases). Germline V gives CDR1 SGHNT, CDR2 YYREEE (reference sequence). V was trimmed by 4 bases and J by 3 bases, leaving 7 bases between them. The CDR3 is made up of 12 amino acids. CDR3 sequence: CASSLTKETQYF. The CDR3, as DNA: TGTGCCAGCAGCCTGACTAAAGAGACCCAGTACTTC.

The CDR3 sequence is CSAIGQMNQPQHF. Written as DNA, the CDR3 is TGCAGTGCTATAGGACAGATGAATCAGCCCCAGCATTTT. The chain recombines TRBV20-1 with TRBJ1-5; TRBD1 might be the D (6 bases). Trimming took off 4 bases at V and 4 bases at J, with 11 bases between the two ends. The CDR3 sequence is 13 residues long. The germline V gene has CDR1 DFQATT and CDR2 SNEGSKA (reference sequence).

This clonotype was picked up many times. This chain links TRBV20-1 with TRBJ1-3; D unclear. The CDR3 contains 13 residues. The germline V and J ends were trimmed by 0 bases and 3 bases, with 6 bases remaining between them. Germline assignment: CDR1 DFQATT and CDR2 SNEGSKA (reference sequence). CDR3 protein: CSARDLRGNTIYF. The CDR3 DNA reads TGCAGTGCTAGAGACTTACGTGGAAACACCATATATTTT.

The CDR3 nucleotides are TGTGCCAGCAGGACCCCAGGTCAGCCCCAGCATTTT. Amino acids: CASRTPGQPQHF. This chain uses TRBV6-5 with TRBJ1-5; D gene ambiguous. Between the trimmed V and J ends, which lost 6 bases and 6 bases, there was a span of 9 bases. Germline V gene data show CDR1 as MNHEY and CDR2 as SVGAGI. The CDR3 loop spans 12 amino acids.

The chain carries TRBV9 and TRBJ2-3; 8 nucleotides match TRBD2. The CDR3 is made up of 17 amino acids. Trimming removed 3 bases from V and 11 bases from J; junction bases left unmatched: 20. Germline CDR1 is SGDLS and CDR2 is YYNGEE. CDR3 coding DNA: TGTGCCAGCAGCGGTGATCTTTTAGCGGGGCCCTACAATGAGCAGTATTTT. As protein: CASSGDLLAGPYNEQYF.

This chain uses TRBV6-5 with TRBJ2-5; TRBD1 might be the D (7 bases). Trimming shortened V by 6 bases and J by 5 bases, and 13 bases separated the two germline ends. The CDR3 is 13 residues long. The germline CDR1 and CDR2 sequences are MNHEY and SVGAGI. The CDR3 DNA follows: TGTGCCAGCAGCAGGGGGGAAATGGAGACCCAGTACTTC. It specifies CASSRGEMETQYF.